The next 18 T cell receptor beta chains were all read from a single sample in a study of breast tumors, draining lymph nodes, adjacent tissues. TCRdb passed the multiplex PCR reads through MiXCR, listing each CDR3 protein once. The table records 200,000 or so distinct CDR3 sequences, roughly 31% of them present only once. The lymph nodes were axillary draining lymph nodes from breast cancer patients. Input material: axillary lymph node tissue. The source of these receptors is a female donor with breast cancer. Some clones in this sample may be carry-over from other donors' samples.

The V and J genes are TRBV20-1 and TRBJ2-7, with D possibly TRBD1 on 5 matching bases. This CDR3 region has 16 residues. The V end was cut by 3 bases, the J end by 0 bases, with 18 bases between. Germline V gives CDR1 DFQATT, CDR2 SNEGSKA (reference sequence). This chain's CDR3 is CSARGQGITGSYEQYF. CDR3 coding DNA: TGCAGTGCTAGGGGGCAGGGTATCACAGGCTCCTACGAGCAGTACTTC.

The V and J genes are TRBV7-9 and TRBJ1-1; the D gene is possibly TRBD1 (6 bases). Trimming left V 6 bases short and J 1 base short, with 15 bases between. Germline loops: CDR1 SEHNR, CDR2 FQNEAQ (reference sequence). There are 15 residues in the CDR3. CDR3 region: CASRGRGGQNTEAFF. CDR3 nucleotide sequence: TGTGCCAGCAGAGGCCGTGGGGGGCAGAACACTGAAGCTTTCTTT.

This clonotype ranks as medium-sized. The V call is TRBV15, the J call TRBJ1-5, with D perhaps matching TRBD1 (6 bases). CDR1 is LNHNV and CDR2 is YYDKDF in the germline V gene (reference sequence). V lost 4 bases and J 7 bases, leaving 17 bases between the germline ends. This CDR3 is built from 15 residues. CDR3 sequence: CATSKTGNRNQPQHF. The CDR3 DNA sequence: TGTGCCACCAGCAAAACAGGGAACAGGAACCAGCCCCAGCATTTT.

In nucleotides, the CDR3 is TGTGCCAGCAGCCCAATGGGGGGGGCGGGACATCCCTACGAGCAGTACTTC. It translates to CASSPMGGAGHPYEQYF. The chain has TRBV7-6 and TRBJ2-7; the D gene is possibly TRBD2 (7 bases). The CDR3 contains 17 residues. Germline CDR1 SGHVS, CDR2 FNYEAQ. V shed 5 bases and J shed 2 bases, with 22 bases lying between them. The full variable domain, completed using reference TRBV7-6 and TRBJ2-7, is GAGVSQSPRYKVTKRGQDVALRCDPISGHVSLYWYRQALGQGPEFLTYFNYEAQQDKSGLPNDRFSAERPEGSISTLTIQRTEQRDSAMYRCASSPMGGAGHPYEQYFGPGTRLTVT.

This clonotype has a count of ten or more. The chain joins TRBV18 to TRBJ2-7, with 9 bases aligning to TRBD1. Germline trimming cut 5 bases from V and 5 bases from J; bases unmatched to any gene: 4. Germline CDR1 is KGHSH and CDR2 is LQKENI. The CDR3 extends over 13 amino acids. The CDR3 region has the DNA TGTGCCAGCTCAGACGGACAGGGGAACGAGCAGTACTTC. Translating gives CASSDGQGNEQYF.

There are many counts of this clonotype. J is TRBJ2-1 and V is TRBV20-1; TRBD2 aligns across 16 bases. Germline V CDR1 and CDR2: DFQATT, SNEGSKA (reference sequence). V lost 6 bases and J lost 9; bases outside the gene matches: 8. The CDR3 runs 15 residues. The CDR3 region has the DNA TGCAGTGCACGGGCCGGGACTAGCGGGAGGGGTGAGCAGTTCTTC. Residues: CSARAGTSGRGEQFF.

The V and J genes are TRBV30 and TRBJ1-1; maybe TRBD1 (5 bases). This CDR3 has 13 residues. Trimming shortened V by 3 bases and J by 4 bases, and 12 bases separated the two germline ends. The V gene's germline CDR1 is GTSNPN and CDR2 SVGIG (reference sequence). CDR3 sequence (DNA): TGTGCCTGGAGACGCAGGAGGGGCACTGAAGCTTTCTTT. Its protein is CAWRRRRGTEAFF.

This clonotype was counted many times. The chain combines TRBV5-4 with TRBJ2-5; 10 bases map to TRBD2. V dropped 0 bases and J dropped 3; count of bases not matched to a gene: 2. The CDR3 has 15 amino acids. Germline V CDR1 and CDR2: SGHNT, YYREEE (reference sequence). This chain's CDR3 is CASSLGTSGKETQYF. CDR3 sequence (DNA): TGTGCCAGCAGCTTGGGGACTAGCGGCAAAGAGACCCAGTACTTC. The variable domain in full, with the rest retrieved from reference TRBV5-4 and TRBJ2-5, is ETGVTQSPTHLIKTRGQQVTLRCSSQSGHNTVSWYQQALGQGPQFIFQYYREEENGRGNFPPRFSGLQFPNYSSELNVNALELDDSALYLCASSLGTSGKETQYFGPGTRLLVL.

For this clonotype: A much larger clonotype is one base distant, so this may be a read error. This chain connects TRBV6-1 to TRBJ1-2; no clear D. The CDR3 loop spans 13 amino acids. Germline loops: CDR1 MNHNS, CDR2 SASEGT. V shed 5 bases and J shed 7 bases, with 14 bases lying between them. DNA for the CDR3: TGTGCCAGCAGTCAGTCCTCAGGTCGTGGCTACACCTTC. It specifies CASSQSSGRGYTF.

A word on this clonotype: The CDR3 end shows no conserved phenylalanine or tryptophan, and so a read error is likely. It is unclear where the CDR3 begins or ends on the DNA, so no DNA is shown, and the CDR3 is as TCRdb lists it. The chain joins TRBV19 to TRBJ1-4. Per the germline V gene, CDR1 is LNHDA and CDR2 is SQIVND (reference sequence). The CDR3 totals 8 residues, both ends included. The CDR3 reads CASSHGTS.

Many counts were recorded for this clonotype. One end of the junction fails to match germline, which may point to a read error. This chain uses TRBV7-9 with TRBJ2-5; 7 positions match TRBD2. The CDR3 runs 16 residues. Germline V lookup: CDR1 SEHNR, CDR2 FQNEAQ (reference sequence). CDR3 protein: CAGSQGTAGEDETQYF. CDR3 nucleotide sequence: TGTGCCGGCAGCCAAGGCACTGCGGGAGAGGATGAGACCCAGTACTTC.

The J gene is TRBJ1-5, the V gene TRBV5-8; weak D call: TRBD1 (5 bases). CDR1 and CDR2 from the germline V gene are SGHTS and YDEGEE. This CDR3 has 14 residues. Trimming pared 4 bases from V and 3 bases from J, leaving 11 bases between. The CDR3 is CASSHRQPNQPQHF. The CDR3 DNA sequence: TGTGCCAGCAGCCACCGACAGCCCAATCAGCCCCAGCATTTT.

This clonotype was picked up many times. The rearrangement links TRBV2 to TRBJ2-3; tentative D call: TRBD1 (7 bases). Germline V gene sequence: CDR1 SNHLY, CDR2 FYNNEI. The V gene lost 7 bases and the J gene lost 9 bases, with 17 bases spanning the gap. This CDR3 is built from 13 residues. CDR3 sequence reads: CASNPGPGGTQYF. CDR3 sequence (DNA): TGTGCCAGCAATCCGGGACCAGGGGGGACGCAGTATTTT. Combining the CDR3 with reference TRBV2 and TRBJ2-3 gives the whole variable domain EPEVTQTPSHQVTQMGQEVILRCVPISNHLYFYWYRQILGQKVEFLVSFYNNEISEKSEIFDDQFSVERPDGSNFTLKIRSTKLEDSAMYFCASNPGPGGTQYFGPGTRLTVL.

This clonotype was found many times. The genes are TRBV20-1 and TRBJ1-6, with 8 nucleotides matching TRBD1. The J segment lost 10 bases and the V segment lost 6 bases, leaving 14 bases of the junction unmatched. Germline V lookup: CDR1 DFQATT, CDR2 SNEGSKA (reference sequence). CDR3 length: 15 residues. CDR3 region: CSAPPPTGENSPLHF. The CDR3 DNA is TGCAGTGCCCCCCCCCCGACAGGGGAGAACTCACCCCTCCACTTT.

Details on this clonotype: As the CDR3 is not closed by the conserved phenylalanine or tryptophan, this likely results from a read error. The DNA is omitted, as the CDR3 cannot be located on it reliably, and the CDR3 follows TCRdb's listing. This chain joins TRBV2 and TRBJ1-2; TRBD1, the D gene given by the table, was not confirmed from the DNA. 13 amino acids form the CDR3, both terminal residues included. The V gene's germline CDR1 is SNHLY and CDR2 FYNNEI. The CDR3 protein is CASSLQGDCAEAL.

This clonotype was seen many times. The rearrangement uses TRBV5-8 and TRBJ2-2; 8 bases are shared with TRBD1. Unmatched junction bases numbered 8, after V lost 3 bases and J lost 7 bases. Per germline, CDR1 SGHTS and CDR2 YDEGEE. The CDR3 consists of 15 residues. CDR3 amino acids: CASSYLDRVDGELFF. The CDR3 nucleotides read TGTGCCAGCAGCTACCTGGACAGGGTTGACGGGGAGCTGTTTTTT. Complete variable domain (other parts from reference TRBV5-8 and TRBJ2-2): EAGVTQSPTHLIKTRGQQATLRCSPISGHTSVYWYQQALGLGLQFLLWYDEGEERNRGNFPPRFSGRQFPNYSSELNVNALELEDSALYLCASSYLDRVDGELFFGEGSRLTVL.

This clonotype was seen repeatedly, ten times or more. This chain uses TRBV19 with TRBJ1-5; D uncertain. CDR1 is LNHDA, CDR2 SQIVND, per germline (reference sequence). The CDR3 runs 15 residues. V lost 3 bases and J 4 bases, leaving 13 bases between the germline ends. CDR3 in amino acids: CASSIGPFFNQPQHF. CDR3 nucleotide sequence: TGTGCCAGTAGTATTGGACCATTTTTTAATCAGCCCCAGCATTTT.

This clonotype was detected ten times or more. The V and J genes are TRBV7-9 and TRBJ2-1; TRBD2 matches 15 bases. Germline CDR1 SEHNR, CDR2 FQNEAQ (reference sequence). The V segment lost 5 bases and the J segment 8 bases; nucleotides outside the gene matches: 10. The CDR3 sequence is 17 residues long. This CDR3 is CASSTTGTSGRKYEQFF. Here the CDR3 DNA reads TGTGCCAGCAGCACGACCGGGACTAGCGGGAGGAAGTATGAGCAGTTCTTC.